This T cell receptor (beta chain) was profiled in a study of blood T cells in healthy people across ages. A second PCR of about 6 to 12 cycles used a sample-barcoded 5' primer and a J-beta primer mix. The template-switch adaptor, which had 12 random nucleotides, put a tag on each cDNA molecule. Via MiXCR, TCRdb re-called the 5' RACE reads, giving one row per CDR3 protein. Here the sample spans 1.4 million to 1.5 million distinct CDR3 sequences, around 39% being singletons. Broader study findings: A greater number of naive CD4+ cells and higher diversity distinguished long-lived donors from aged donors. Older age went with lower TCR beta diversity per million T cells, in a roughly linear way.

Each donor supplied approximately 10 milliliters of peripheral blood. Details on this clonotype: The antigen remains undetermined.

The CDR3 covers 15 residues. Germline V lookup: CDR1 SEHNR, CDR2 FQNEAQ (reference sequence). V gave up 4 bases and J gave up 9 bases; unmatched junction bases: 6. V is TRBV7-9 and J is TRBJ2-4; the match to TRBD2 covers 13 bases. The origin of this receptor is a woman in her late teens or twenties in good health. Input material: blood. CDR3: CASSSILAGGSIQYF. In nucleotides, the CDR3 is TGTGCCAGCAGCTCCATACTAGCGGGAGGGAGCATTCAGTACTTC. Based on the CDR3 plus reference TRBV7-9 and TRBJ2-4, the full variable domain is DTGVSQNPRHKITKRGQNVTFRCDPISEHNRLYWYRQTLGQGPEFLTYFQNEAQLEKSRLLSDRFSAERPKGSFSTLEIQRTEQGDSAMYLCASSSILAGGSIQYFGAGTRLSVL.